This T cell receptor (beta chain) emerged from a study of shared clonotypes between healthy human individuals. The CDR3 extends over 16 amino acids. V lost 0 bases to trimming and J lost 5 bases; unmatched junction nucleotides: 5. Germline V gene data show CDR1 as MNHEY and CDR2 as SVGAGI. The study's findings and limits: Sampling covered nothing but blood. Tissue TCR repertoires likely differ from those found in blood. Larger estimated richness was generally recorded for naive subsets relative to memory subsets.

In the case of this clone: The antigen is unknown.

Positive CCR7 selection of CD45RO-negative cells yielded the naive CD8 cells, and terminally differentiated effector memory CD45RA+ cells were excluded. Each cell subset's genomic DNA was divided evenly among several immunoSEQ plates. Here immunoSEQ multiplex PCR was the method, and the copy in TCRdb shows in-frame clones only, minus some. The repertoire includes 2 million or so clones, 85% to 95% of them detected once, and 0.85% to 1.3% sits in the top ten. The V gene is TRBV6-5, the J gene TRBJ2-1; TRBD2 agrees at 9 bases. The sequencing input was naive CD8+ T cells sorted from blood. This receptor was taken from a man in his late teens or twenties in good health. CDR3 DNA: TGTGCCAGCAGTTACTCCCCTAGCGGGACCCACAATGAGCAGTTCTTC. Translated, it gives CASSYSPSGTHNEQFF.